The 26 T cell receptor beta chains presented below share a single source sample, sequenced in a study of blood T cell repertoires in COVID-19. Profiled with immunoSEQ multiplex PCR; TCRdb holds only in-frame clones, not every one. In the table there are around 320,000 clones, around 92% of which are singletons. Sequenced input: peripheral blood. The receptors shown here come from a woman in her 30s with COVID-19, enrolled during active disease.

The rearrangement joins TRBV5-6 to TRBJ1-2, with no clear D. V dropped 4 bases and J dropped 7 bases, with 17 bases sitting between them. From germline, CDR1 is SGHDT and CDR2 YYEEEE. The CDR3 totals 14 residues. The CDR3 sequence: CASSPVPDFGGYTF. The CDR3 DNA sequence: TGTGCCAGCAGCCCTGTTCCCGATTTCGGTGGCTACACCTTC.

The chain is built from TRBV7-6 and TRBJ2-7, with 7 bases matching TRBD1. J lost 5 bases, V lost 4 bases, and 8 bases had no gene match. The CDR3 length is 14 residues. The V gene's germline CDR1 is SGHVS and CDR2 FNYEAQ. CDR3 protein: CASSSRQGPHEQYF. As DNA, the CDR3 is TGTGCCAGCAGCTCTCGACAGGGCCCCCACGAGCAGTACTTC.

The chain combines TRBV6-5 with TRBJ2-7; 7 bases agree with TRBD1. The CDR3 has 15 residues. The germline V gene has CDR1 MNHEY and CDR2 SVGAGI. Trimming cost V 6 bases and J 0 bases; bases outside gene matches: 8. The CDR3 is CASRIQGTNSYEQYF. CDR3 DNA: TGTGCCAGCAGGATACAGGGGACAAACTCCTACGAGCAGTACTTC.

The chain has TRBV7-9 and TRBJ2-7; tentative D call: TRBD1 (5 bases). With 1 base removed from V and 4 bases from J, the gap between germline ends came to 8 bases. Germline V gene lookup returns CDR1 SEHNR and CDR2 FQNEAQ (reference sequence). This CDR3 spans 13 amino acids. The CDR3: CASSLGAGYEQYF. The DNA for the CDR3 is TGTGCCAGCAGCTTAGGAGCAGGGTACGAGCAGTACTTC. Combining the CDR3 with reference TRBV7-9 and TRBJ2-7 gives the whole variable domain DTGVSQNPRHKITKRGQNVTFRCDPISEHNRLYWYRQTLGQGPEFLTYFQNEAQLEKSRLLSDRFSAERPKGSFSTLEIQRTEQGDSAMYLCASSLGAGYEQYFGPGTRLTVT.

This chain links TRBV4-2 with TRBJ2-1; perhaps TRBD2 as D (6 bases). Looked up from germline, CDR1 is LGHNA and CDR2 is YNFKEQ. This CDR3 comprises 15 residues. The V end was cut by 4 bases, the J end by 0 bases, with 10 bases between. The CDR3 spells CASSPEEGSYNEQFF. In DNA form, the CDR3 reads TGTGCCAGCAGCCCGGAGGAGGGCTCCTACAATGAGCAGTTCTTC.

The V and J genes are TRBV5-1 and TRBJ1-2; a weak D match, TRBD1 (6 bases). Germline V gene sequence: CDR1 SGHRS, CDR2 YFSETQ. V dropped 7 bases and J dropped 7 bases, with 20 bases sitting between them. This CDR3 has 14 amino acids. CDR3: CASSSGAGARGYTF. The DNA of the CDR3 is TGCGCCAGCTCATCAGGGGCGGGGGCGCGTGGCTACACCTTC.

The J gene is TRBJ2-2, the V gene TRBV5-1, with 12 nucleotides matching TRBD2. Germline-derived CDR1 and CDR2 are SGHRS and YFSETQ. The CDR3 totals 17 residues. With 3 bases clipped from V and 4 bases from J, the junction kept 7 bases outside the gene matches. The DNA of the CDR3 is TGCGCCAGCAGCTCCCGAGGGACTAGCGGGCGCACCGGGGAGCTGTTTTTT. It yields the protein CASSSRGTSGRTGELFF.

V is TRBV2 and J is TRBJ1-6; D is unresolved. Per germline, CDR1 SNHLY and CDR2 FYNNEI. V was trimmed by 7 bases and J by 0 bases, leaving 10 bases between them. The CDR3 extends over 15 amino acids. CDR3 DNA: TGTGCCAGCATGTTAGATTACTCCTATAATTCACCCCTCCACTTT. It specifies CASMLDYSYNSPLHF.

This clone showed up just once. The V call is TRBV3-1 (or the pseudogene TRBV3-2), the J call TRBJ2-3; 9 bases map to TRBD2. The CDR3 consists of 15 residues. V lost 1 base, J lost 2 bases, and 1 base stayed unmatched. Germline V CDR1 and CDR2: LGHDT, YNNKEL (reference sequence). The CDR3 spells CASSQGGGATDTQYF. Here the CDR3 DNA reads TGTGCCAGCAGCCAAGGCGGGGGGGCCACAGATACGCAGTATTTT.

The genes are TRBV7-2 and TRBJ1-6; D uncertain. Germline V gives CDR1 SGHTA, CDR2 FQGNSA. This CDR3 has 14 residues. Trimming cost V 10 bases and J 6 bases, with 16 bases left between them. DNA of the CDR3: TGTGCCATAGGACGGGAGGTTCTTAATTCACCCCTCCACTTT. Translating gives CAIGREVLNSPLHF.

The chain combines TRBV6-6 with TRBJ2-1; TRBD2 matches 10 bases. The CDR3 loop spans 21 amino acids. J lost 0 bases, V lost 5 bases, and 19 bases had no gene match. Germline V CDR1 and CDR2: MNHNY, SVGAGI (reference sequence). The CDR3 protein is CASSHPVSGGGRFNSYNEQFF. Written as DNA, the CDR3 is TGTGCCAGCAGTCACCCGGTCAGCGGGGGGGGACGATTCAACTCCTACAATGAGCAGTTCTTC.

V and J are TRBV28 and TRBJ2-7, with 9 bases matching TRBD2. Unmatched junction bases numbered 16, after V lost 6 bases and J lost 4 bases. Germline assignment: CDR1 MDHEN and CDR2 SYDVKM. The CDR3 contains 17 residues. CDR3 DNA sequence: TGTGCCAGCAGCAGTTTTGGCGCGGGGACTAGCTTATACGAGCAGTACTTC. It yields the protein CASSSFGAGTSLYEQYF.

V gene TRBV7-2 combines with J gene TRBJ2-7, with 8 bases matching TRBD1. Germline V gene sequence: CDR1 SGHTA, CDR2 FQGNSA. The V gene end was trimmed by 5 bases and the J gene end by 3 bases; junction bases not matched to a gene: 6. The CDR3 contains 14 residues. The CDR3 here is CASSQRQGYYEQYF. As DNA, the CDR3 is TGTGCCAGCAGCCAAAGACAGGGGTACTACGAGCAGTACTTC.

The chain is built from TRBV19 and TRBJ1-2, with TRBD1 as a possible D gene (6 bases). Germline assignment: CDR1 LNHDA and CDR2 SQIVND (reference sequence). The CDR3 has 14 amino acids. The V end lost 10 bases, the J end lost 8 bases, and 23 bases lay between the germline ends. Here the CDR3 DNA reads TGTGCCACAGGTGCCCGCGGGGGCTTGGGGGGCTACACCTTC. Its protein product is CATGARGGLGGYTF.

This chain joins TRBV2 and TRBJ1-4; D unclear. Between the trimmed V and J ends, which lost 8 bases and 0 bases, there was a span of 16 bases. CDR1 is SNHLY and CDR2 is FYNNEI in the germline V gene. This CDR3 is built from 16 residues. The CDR3 region is CASRFHGGSTNEKLFF. As DNA, the CDR3 is TGTGCCAGCCGTTTCCACGGCGGATCAACTAATGAAAAACTGTTTTTT.

J is TRBJ2-5 and V is TRBV10-1; 8 nucleotides line up with TRBD1. J lost 4 bases, V lost 4 bases, and 8 bases had no gene match. The CDR3 is 15 residues long. Germline-derived CDR1 and CDR2 are WNHNN and SYGVQD (reference sequence). CDR3 loop: CASSVSPGGGETQYF. The DNA for the CDR3 is TGCGCCAGCAGTGTCTCCCCAGGGGGCGGAGAGACCCAGTACTTC.

The chain couples TRBV5-6 to TRBJ1-5, with a weak D call TRBD1 (6 bases). The germline V gene has CDR1 SGHDT and CDR2 YYEEEE. Trimming shortened V by 4 bases and J by 1 base, and 15 bases separated the two germline ends. The CDR3 is made up of 16 amino acids. The CDR3 DNA sequence: TGTGCCAGCAGCACGTCCGGGACAAGGAGCAATCAGCCCCAGCATTTT. Its translation is CASSTSGTRSNQPQHF.

The rearrangement joins TRBV10-1 to TRBJ2-2; no reliable D call. CDR3 size: 14 residues. Per germline, CDR1 WNHNN and CDR2 SYGVQD (reference sequence). Trimming stripped 2 bases from V and 3 bases from J, with 7 bases between. CDR3 amino acids: CASSEVSDTGELFF. As DNA, the CDR3 is TGCGCCAGCAGTGAGGTGTCCGACACCGGGGAGCTGTTTTTT.

The chain couples TRBV11-3 to TRBJ2-3; 16 bases match TRBD2. CDR3 length: 17 amino acids. The V gene's germline CDR1 is SGHNT and CDR2 YENEEA. J gave up 2 bases and V 4 bases, and 3 bases lay outside the gene matches. The CDR3 bases are TGTGCCAGCAGCTCGGGACTAGCGGGGGGGTTCACAGATACGCAGTATTTT. As protein: CASSSGLAGGFTDTQYF.

The V call is TRBV18, the J call TRBJ1-6; TRBD1 aligns across 8 bases. This CDR3 spans 18 amino acids. Germline trimming cut 3 bases from V and 4 bases from J; bases unmatched to any gene: 11. CDR1 is KGHSH, CDR2 LQKENI, per germline. For the CDR3, the DNA is TGTGCCAGCTCACCCGGGACAGGTGGGGGACCGTATAATTCACCCCTCCACTTT. It is translated as CASSPGTGGGPYNSPLHF.

The V and J genes are TRBV7-9 and TRBJ1-1; the match to TRBD1 covers 8 bases. Germline trimming cut 5 bases from V and 0 bases from J; bases unmatched to any gene: 8. Germline values: CDR1 SEHNR, CDR2 FQNEAQ (reference sequence). The CDR3 sequence is 16 residues long. The CDR3 sequence: CASSHLRGRVNTEAFF. CDR3 DNA: TGTGCCAGCAGCCACCTCAGGGGGCGCGTGAACACTGAAGCTTTCTTT.

The V and J genes are TRBV7-6 and TRBJ2-1, with 10 bases that match TRBD2. This CDR3 comprises 17 residues. Trimming removed 5 bases from V and 7 bases from J; junction bases left unmatched: 14. CDR1 SGHVS and CDR2 FNYEAQ come from the germline V gene. The CDR3 DNA is TGTGCCAGCAGCCCCGGGGCGGCTAGCGGGGGCCAGAATGAGCAGTTCTTC. This encodes CASSPGAASGGQNEQFF.

This clone was recorded a few times. This rearrangement joins TRBV30 to TRBJ1-3, with D possibly being TRBD1 (6 bases). V was shortened by 4 bases and J by 4 bases, with 20 bases between the two germline ends. CDR1 GTSNPN and CDR2 SVGIG come from the germline V gene (reference sequence). This CDR3 comprises 16 residues. The DNA for the CDR3 is TGTGCCTGGAAGGGCAGTCTCAGGGGATTGGGAAACACCATATATTTT. This translates into CAWKGSLRGLGNTIYF.

CDR3 in amino acids: CASSLAIGGDEQFF. The CDR3 DNA follows: TGCGCCAGCAGCTTGGCCATCGGAGGGGATGAGCAGTTCTTC. The chain links TRBV5-1 to TRBJ2-1, with D possibly being TRBD2 (6 bases). V shed 0 bases and J shed 8 bases, with 12 bases lying between them. This CDR3 spans 14 amino acids. Germline assignment: CDR1 SGHRS and CDR2 YFSETQ.

This clone was picked up a small number of times. The chain has TRBV7-8 and TRBJ1-1, with a weak D call TRBD1 (6 bases). Trimming took off 3 bases at V and 5 bases at J, with 10 bases between the two ends. The germline V gene has CDR1 SGHVS and CDR2 FQNEAQ. This CDR3 is built from 13 residues. The CDR3 is CASSFRGWTEAFF. CDR3 coding DNA: TGTGCCAGCAGCTTCAGGGGTTGGACTGAAGCTTTCTTT.

CDR3 in amino acids: CASLRTGTTDTQYF. For the CDR3, the DNA is TGTGCCAGCCTCCGGACAGGGACGACAGATACGCAGTATTTT. V usage is TRBV7-9 and J usage is TRBJ2-3; 8 nucleotides match TRBD1. This CDR3 region has 14 residues. Per the germline V gene, CDR1 is SEHNR and CDR2 is FQNEAQ (reference sequence). After removal of 8 bases from V and 3 bases from J, the junction contained 7 bases not matched to a gene.